This T cell receptor (beta chain) was sequenced during a study of blood T cell repertoires in COVID-19. Overall study: Researchers got acute and convalescent COVID-19 samples from the United States, Italy and Spain. T cells, B-cell-depleted T cells, or PBMCs supplied cDNA or gDNA.

Per the original methods: For nucleated cells, counts were estimated from reference gene primer amplification. Clones were read by immunoSEQ multiplex PCR, and TCRdb kept only the in-frame ones, dropping some. V, J and clone size derive from that table, while D and trimming were established from the DNA sequence. The sample has around 100,000 clones; approximately 69% are singletons. Sequenced input: peripheral blood. The receptor was derived from a man of 80 years or more with acute or convalescent COVID-19.

DNA for the CDR3: TGTGCCAGCAGCGCGACTAGCGAAAGAACCTACGAGCAGTACTTC. It encodes CASSATSERTYEQYF. V usage is TRBV5-6 and J usage is TRBJ2-7; 8 bases are shared with TRBD2. The CDR3 has 15 amino acids. Germline trimming cut 4 bases from V and 2 bases from J; bases unmatched to any gene: 8. The germline gives CDR1 SGHDT, CDR2 YYEEEE.